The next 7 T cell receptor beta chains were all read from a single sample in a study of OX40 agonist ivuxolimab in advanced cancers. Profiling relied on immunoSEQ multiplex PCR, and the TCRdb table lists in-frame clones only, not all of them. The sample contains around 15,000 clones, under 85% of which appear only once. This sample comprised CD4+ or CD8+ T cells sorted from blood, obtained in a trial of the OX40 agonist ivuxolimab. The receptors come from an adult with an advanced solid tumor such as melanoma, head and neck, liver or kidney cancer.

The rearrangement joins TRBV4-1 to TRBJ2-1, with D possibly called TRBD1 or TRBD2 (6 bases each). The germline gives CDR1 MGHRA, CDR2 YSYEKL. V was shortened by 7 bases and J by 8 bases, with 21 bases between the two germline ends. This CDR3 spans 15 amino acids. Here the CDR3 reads CASTPTRGTRDEQFF. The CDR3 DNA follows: TGCGCCAGCACCCCGACTAGGGGGACAAGGGATGAGCAGTTCTTC.

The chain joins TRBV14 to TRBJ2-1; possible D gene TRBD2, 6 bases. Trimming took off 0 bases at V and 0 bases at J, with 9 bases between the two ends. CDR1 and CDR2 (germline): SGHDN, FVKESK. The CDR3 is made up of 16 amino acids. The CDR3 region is CASSQDFGSSYNEQFF. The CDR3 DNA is TGTGCCAGCAGCCAAGATTTCGGGAGCTCCTACAATGAGCAGTTCTTC.

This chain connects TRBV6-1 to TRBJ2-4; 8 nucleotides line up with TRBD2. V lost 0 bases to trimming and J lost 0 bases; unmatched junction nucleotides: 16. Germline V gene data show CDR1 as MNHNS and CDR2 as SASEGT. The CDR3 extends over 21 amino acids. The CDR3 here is CASSEALRETSVLLAKNIQYF. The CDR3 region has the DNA TGTGCCAGCAGTGAAGCGTTGCGGGAGACTAGCGTCCTTCTAGCCAAAAACATTCAGTACTTC.

The CDR3 DNA is TGTGCCAGCAGCGAGGGAGTTCAAGTTTACGAGCAGTACTTC. Encoded protein: CASSEGVQVYEQYF. The chain employs TRBV9 and TRBJ2-7; tentative D call: TRBD2 (5 bases). CDR3 length: 14 amino acids. V was cut by 3 bases and J by 4 bases, with 14 bases left in between. CDR1 SGDLS and CDR2 YYNGEE come from the germline V gene.

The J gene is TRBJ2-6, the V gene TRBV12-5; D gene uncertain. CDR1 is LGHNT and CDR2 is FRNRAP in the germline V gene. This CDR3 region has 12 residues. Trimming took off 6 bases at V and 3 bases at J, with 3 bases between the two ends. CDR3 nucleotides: TGTGCTAGTGGGGTTGGGGCCAACGTCCTGACTTTC. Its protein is CASGVGANVLTF.

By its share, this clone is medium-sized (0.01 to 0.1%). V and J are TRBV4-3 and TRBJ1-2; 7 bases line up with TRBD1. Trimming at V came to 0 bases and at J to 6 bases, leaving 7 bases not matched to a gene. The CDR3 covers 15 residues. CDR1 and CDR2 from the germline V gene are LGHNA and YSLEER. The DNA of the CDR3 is TGCGCCAGCAGCCAAGAATTCGGCAGGGGGGATGGCTACACCTTC. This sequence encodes CASSQEFGRGDGYTF.

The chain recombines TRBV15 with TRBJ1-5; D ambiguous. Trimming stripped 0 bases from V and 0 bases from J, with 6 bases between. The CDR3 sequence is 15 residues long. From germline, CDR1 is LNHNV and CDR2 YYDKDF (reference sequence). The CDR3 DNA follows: TGTGCCACCAGCAGAGAGAGTTATAGCAATCAGCCCCAGCATTTT. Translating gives CATSRESYSNQPQHF.